This T cell receptor (beta chain) was observed in a study of T cell responses to AZD1222 COVID-19 vaccine. Study at large: Pooling covered second doses at about 4 or about 12 weeks.

Concerning this clone: Its matching antigen is unknown.

Assay: immunoSEQ multiplex PCR; the TCRdb copy retains only in-frame clones and omits some. The sample records more than 140,000 clones, about 90% being singletons. General study results and limits: In the spike-specific TCR repertoire, nearly half reportedly target unmutated variant regions. Among those given AZD1222, only six were seropositive at baseline.

The trim removed 6 bases at V and 3 bases at J, leaving 6 bases unmatched. The germline V gene encodes CDR1 MRHNA and CDR2 SNTAGT. CDR3 size: 15 residues. The specimen comprised peripheral blood, sampled on day 0 of AZD1222 vaccination. The chain is built from TRBV6-4 and TRBJ2-5; 11 nucleotides agree with TRBD2. This TCR was sampled from an adult in good health. The CDR3 spells CASSQQLAGEETQYF. The CDR3 DNA follows: TGTGCCAGCAGCCAGCAACTAGCGGGAGAAGAGACCCAGTACTTC.